These T cell receptor beta chains were read from a single sample in a study of CD8+ T cells in alopecia areata. Libraries were prepared by immunoSEQ multiplex PCR; TCRdb keeps only in-frame clonotypes and omits some of them. Of approximately 180,000 clones listed, just over 65% are singletons. The material was CD8+ T cells sorted from blood, obtained at week 0. The source is a human donor with alopecia areata. The CDR3 runs from the conserved cysteine through the conserved F or W. Fields, in order: D gene, V gene, J gene, clone size, CDR3 DNA, CDR3 protein. D genes are given only for firm matches. Clone size is given for some rows only: seen once, a few or many times, or a class if the clone is expanded.

d_call: TRBD2
v_call: TRBV14
j_call: TRBJ2-7
clone_size: NA
cdr3_nt: TGTGCCAGCAGCCCCACGGGGGGAAGCTACGAGCAGTACTTC
cdr3_aa: CASSPTGGSYEQYF

d_call: TRBD1
v_call: TRBV15
j_call: TRBJ2-2
clone_size: NA
cdr3_nt: TGTGCCACCAGCAGAGGCCGGGGGACAGGGGACACCGGGGAGCTGTTTTTT
cdr3_aa: CATSRGRGTGDTGELFF

d_call: TRBD1
v_call: TRBV2
j_call: TRBJ2-6
clone_size: NA
cdr3_nt: TGTGCCAGCAGAAATACAGGGGGCTCTGGGGCCAACGTCCTGACTTTC
cdr3_aa: CASRNTGGSGANVLTF

d_call: NA
v_call: TRBV13
j_call: TRBJ1-1
clone_size: NA
cdr3_nt: TGTGCCAGCAGCTTAGGCCGGGGGAAGTATGCTTTCTTT
cdr3_aa: CASSLGRGKYAFF

d_call: NA
v_call: TRBV6-4
j_call: TRBJ2-3
clone_size: NA
cdr3_nt: TGTGCCAGCGGGGATGGGGATACGCAGTATTTT
cdr3_aa: CASGDGDTQYF

d_call: NA
v_call: TRBV7-9
j_call: TRBJ2-4
clone_size: few
cdr3_nt: TGTGCCAGCAGCCCCGGGGGAAGAGACCCAAGGGGAAACATTCAGTACTTC
cdr3_aa: CASSPGGRDPRGNIQYF

d_call: NA
v_call: TRBV19
j_call: TRBJ2-7
clone_size: NA
cdr3_nt: TGTGCCAGTACCTCGGGGGACGCCTCCTACGAGCAGTACTTC
cdr3_aa: CASTSGDASYEQYF

d_call: TRBD1
v_call: TRBV7-9
j_call: TRBJ2-1
clone_size: NA
cdr3_nt: TGTGCCAGCAGCTTAGCTGGAGGTTCGGGACAGGGCTTCAATGAGCAGTTCTTC
cdr3_aa: CASSLAGGSGQGFNEQFF

d_call: TRBD1
v_call: TRBV7-9
j_call: TRBJ2-7
clone_size: NA
cdr3_nt: TGTGCCAGCAGCGCCGGACAGGGGGACTACGAGCAGTACTTC
cdr3_aa: CASSAGQGDYEQYF

d_call: NA
v_call: TRBV7-2
j_call: TRBJ2-6
clone_size: NA
cdr3_nt: TGTGCCAGCAGCTTCGAGGGGCCTGGGGCCAACGTCCTGACTTTC
cdr3_aa: CASSFEGPGANVLTF

d_call: NA
v_call: TRBV27
j_call: TRBJ1-5
clone_size: few
cdr3_nt: TGTGCCAGCAGCCCCGTGCCGAATCAGCCCCAGCATTTT
cdr3_aa: CASSPVPNQPQHF

d_call: TRBD2
v_call: TRBV13
j_call: TRBJ2-5
clone_size: NA
cdr3_nt: TGTGCCAGCAGCTACGTTGGGGGGGAAAAGACCCAGTACTTC
cdr3_aa: CASSYVGGEKTQYF

d_call: NA
v_call: TRBV7-9
j_call: TRBJ2-5
clone_size: NA
cdr3_nt: TGTGCCAGCAGCTCGGAGGCGGGTTTGGTAAATCGAAAGACCCAGTACTTC
cdr3_aa: CASSSEAGLVNRKTQYF

d_call: NA
v_call: TRBV7-9
j_call: TRBJ2-3
clone_size: NA
cdr3_nt: TGTGCCAGCAGCTTACCCGGACCCTATCGCGGCACAGATACGCAGTATTTT
cdr3_aa: CASSLPGPYRGTDTQYF

d_call: TRBD1
v_call: TRBV10-3
j_call: TRBJ2-3
clone_size: NA
cdr3_nt: TGTGCCATCAGGACAGGGGGGAGCACAGATACGCAGTATTTT
cdr3_aa: CAIRTGGSTDTQYF

d_call: NA
v_call: TRBV7-8
j_call: TRBJ1-1
clone_size: NA
cdr3_nt: TGTGCCAGCAGCCTCGGGGGGATCACTGAAGCTTTCTTT
cdr3_aa: CASSLGGITEAFF

d_call: NA
v_call: TRBV2
j_call: TRBJ2-1
clone_size: NA
cdr3_nt: TGTGCCAGCAGTGATCTGGGACCGAGACCTAACAATGAGCAGTTCTTC
cdr3_aa: CASSDLGPRPNNEQFF

d_call: NA
v_call: TRBV12-5
j_call: TRBJ1-1
clone_size: NA
cdr3_nt: TGTGCTAGTGGTTTGTCGGTCTCTGAAGCTTTCTTT
cdr3_aa: CASGLSVSEAFF

d_call: NA
v_call: TRBV5-1
j_call: TRBJ2-5
clone_size: NA
cdr3_nt: TGCGCCAGCAGGGGTCCCGGGTCCCAAGAGACCCAGTACTTC
cdr3_aa: CASRGPGSQETQYF

d_call: NA
v_call: TRBV15
j_call: TRBJ1-1
clone_size: NA
cdr3_nt: TGTGCCACCAGCCCCGGGGAGGTCACTGAAGCTTTCTTT
cdr3_aa: CATSPGEVTEAFF

d_call: NA
v_call: TRBV7-9
j_call: TRBJ2-2
clone_size: NA
cdr3_nt: TGTGCCAGCAGCTTCGGGGGTACCGGGGAGCTGTTTTTT
cdr3_aa: CASSFGGTGELFF

d_call: TRBD2
v_call: TRBV30
j_call: TRBJ2-3
clone_size: NA
cdr3_nt: TGTGCCTGGAGTGGCCTAGATACTAGCGGGGGGGCCAATACGCAGTATTTT
cdr3_aa: CAWSGLDTSGGANTQYF

d_call: NA
v_call: TRBV5-6
j_call: TRBJ2-7
clone_size: NA
cdr3_nt: TGTGCCAGCAGCTTGGGTGGAAACTCCTACGAGCAGTACTTC
cdr3_aa: CASSLGGNSYEQYF

d_call: NA
v_call: TRBV4-2
j_call: TRBJ1-2
clone_size: few
cdr3_nt: TGTGCCAGCAGCCAGGGTATCTACGTTGCCTTC
cdr3_aa: CASSQGIYVAF

d_call: NA
v_call: TRBV2
j_call: TRBJ2-7
clone_size: once
cdr3_nt: TGTGCCAGCAGTGGGACAGAGAACTACGAGCAGTACTTC
cdr3_aa: CASSGTENYEQYF

d_call: NA
v_call: TRBV9
j_call: TRBJ2-1
clone_size: NA
cdr3_nt: TGTGCCAGCAGCGTAGGTCGATGGGGCAGGTACAATGAGCAGTTCTTC
cdr3_aa: CASSVGRWGRYNEQFF

d_call: NA
v_call: TRBV29-1
j_call: TRBJ2-3
clone_size: once
cdr3_nt: TGCAGCGCCGAGCTGCTCGGCGGTAGAGATACGCAGTATTTT
cdr3_aa: CSAELLGGRDTQYF

d_call: NA
v_call: TRBV7-8
j_call: TRBJ1-1
clone_size: few
cdr3_nt: TGTGCCAGCAGCCCCGACGGAGGGAGGAACACTGAAGCTTTCTTT
cdr3_aa: CASSPDGGRNTEAFF

d_call: TRBD1
v_call: TRBV7-9
j_call: TRBJ1-2
clone_size: NA
cdr3_nt: TGTGCCAGCAGGCCACAGGGGGCGCAGGACTATGGCTACACCTTC
cdr3_aa: CASRPQGAQDYGYTF

d_call: NA
v_call: TRBV12-5
j_call: TRBJ2-5
clone_size: NA
cdr3_nt: TGTGCTAGTGGTTTCAGTCTCGTGGGAGAGACCCAGTACTTC
cdr3_aa: CASGFSLVGETQYF

d_call: TRBD1
v_call: TRBV13
j_call: TRBJ2-5
clone_size: NA
cdr3_nt: TGTGCCAGCAGCCCTAGGGGACAGGGTTGGAAGACCCAGTACTTC
cdr3_aa: CASSPRGQGWKTQYF

d_call: NA
v_call: TRBV5-1
j_call: TRBJ2-7
clone_size: NA
cdr3_nt: TGCGCCAGCAGCTTGGCCCCCGTCTCCTACGAGCAGTACTTC
cdr3_aa: CASSLAPVSYEQYF

d_call: TRBD1
v_call: TRBV13
j_call: TRBJ2-7
clone_size: NA
cdr3_nt: TGTGCCAGCAGCCTACGGACAGGGTCGGCTTCCTACGAGCAGTACTTC
cdr3_aa: CASSLRTGSASYEQYF

d_call: TRBD1
v_call: TRBV2
j_call: TRBJ2-1
clone_size: NA
cdr3_nt: TGTGCCAGCATAGGACAGGGGTTCGATGAGCAGTTCTTC
cdr3_aa: CASIGQGFDEQFF

d_call: NA
v_call: TRBV19
j_call: TRBJ2-3
clone_size: NA
cdr3_nt: TGTGCCAGTAGTCACGGCGGGGACTTAGCTACAGATACGCAGTATTTT
cdr3_aa: CASSHGGDLATDTQYF

d_call: NA
v_call: TRBV5-6
j_call: TRBJ2-5
clone_size: NA
cdr3_nt: TGTGCCAGCAGTTCGGACTACCAAGAGACCCAGTACTTC
cdr3_aa: CASSSDYQETQYF

d_call: TRBD2
v_call: TRBV2
j_call: TRBJ2-3
clone_size: NA
cdr3_nt: TGTGCCGTTAGCGGGGGGGCTACAGATACGCAGTATTTT
cdr3_aa: CAVSGGATDTQYF

d_call: TRBD1
v_call: TRBV11-2
j_call: TRBJ2-7
clone_size: NA
cdr3_nt: TGTGCCAGCAGCTTTGGGACAGGGGGCTCCTACGAGCAGTACTTC
cdr3_aa: CASSFGTGGSYEQYF

d_call: TRBD2
v_call: TRBV6-6
j_call: TRBJ2-5
clone_size: NA
cdr3_nt: TGTGCCAGCAGTTCTTCAGCGGGACCACAAGAGACCCAGTACTTC
cdr3_aa: CASSSSAGPQETQYF

d_call: TRBD1
v_call: TRBV15
j_call: TRBJ2-7
clone_size: few
cdr3_nt: TGTGCCACCAGCAGAGTCGGGACAGGGGCCGAGCAGTACTTC
cdr3_aa: CATSRVGTGAEQYF

d_call: NA
v_call: TRBV6-6
j_call: TRBJ1-2
clone_size: NA
cdr3_nt: TGTGCCAGCAGTCCCCCGGGGAGGCTTGGCTACACCTTC
cdr3_aa: CASSPPGRLGYTF

d_call: TRBD1
v_call: TRBV5-6
j_call: TRBJ2-2
clone_size: NA
cdr3_nt: TGTGCCAGCAGCTTGGGCCCCGACAGGGTTCACACCGGGGAGCTGTTTTTT
cdr3_aa: CASSLGPDRVHTGELFF

d_call: NA
v_call: TRBV29-1
j_call: TRBJ2-7
clone_size: NA
cdr3_nt: TGCAGCGTTGAAGATGTAAGGGGCGGCTACGAGCAGTACTTC
cdr3_aa: CSVEDVRGGYEQYF

d_call: NA
v_call: TRBV2
j_call: TRBJ2-5
clone_size: NA
cdr3_nt: TGTGCCATCAAGGGGGGAGAGGCCCGGCAGGTGGGCCAGTACTTC
cdr3_aa: CAIKGGEARQVGQYF

d_call: NA
v_call: TRBV25-1
j_call: TRBJ2-3
clone_size: once
cdr3_nt: TGTGCCAGCAGTGAAGCTCGTCTCACAGATACGCAGTATTTT
cdr3_aa: CASSEARLTDTQYF

d_call: NA
v_call: TRBV30
j_call: TRBJ1-1
clone_size: NA
cdr3_nt: TGTGCCTGGAGGACCCAGGGCAACACTGAAGCTTTCTTT
cdr3_aa: CAWRTQGNTEAFF

d_call: NA
v_call: TRBV29-1
j_call: TRBJ2-7
clone_size: NA
cdr3_nt: TGCAGCGTGTTTCCGGGACGCCGGCCCGACGAGCAGTACTTC
cdr3_aa: CSVFPGRRPDEQYF

d_call: NA
v_call: TRBV13
j_call: TRBJ2-4
clone_size: NA
cdr3_nt: TGTGCCAGCAGCTTAGGGGCCATAGCCAAAAACATTCAGTACTTC
cdr3_aa: CASSLGAIAKNIQYF

d_call: NA
v_call: TRBV7-8
j_call: TRBJ2-7
clone_size: NA
cdr3_nt: TGTGCCAGCAGCTTACGGGGAGAACGGACCTACGAGCAGTACTTC
cdr3_aa: CASSLRGERTYEQYF

d_call: TRBD1
v_call: TRBV5-1
j_call: TRBJ1-1
clone_size: few
cdr3_nt: TGCGCCAGCAGCTTACCACAGGGGCGCGTCGGCACTGAAGCTTTCTTT
cdr3_aa: CASSLPQGRVGTEAFF

d_call: NA
v_call: TRBV18
j_call: TRBJ2-3
clone_size: NA
cdr3_nt: TGTGCCAGCTCACCGGGAGATACGCAGTATTTT
cdr3_aa: CASSPGDTQYF

d_call: TRBD1
v_call: TRBV7-9
j_call: TRBJ2-3
clone_size: NA
cdr3_nt: TGTGCCAGCAGCTTACCGGGACAGGGATGGTCAGATACGCAGTATTTT
cdr3_aa: CASSLPGQGWSDTQYF

d_call: NA
v_call: TRBV27
j_call: TRBJ1-2
clone_size: NA
cdr3_nt: TGTGCCAGCAGTTTAAGTATTCCGGGGGGCGACTATGGCTACACCTTC
cdr3_aa: CASSLSIPGGDYGYTF

d_call: NA
v_call: TRBV11-2
j_call: TRBJ1-5
clone_size: NA
cdr3_nt: TGTGCCAGCAGCTCCGGGTATAGCAATCAGCCCCAGCATTTT
cdr3_aa: CASSSGYSNQPQHF